The 32 T cell receptor beta chains below come from one sample, sequenced in a study of blood T cells in healthy people across ages. Alongside a J-beta primer mix, a sample-barcoded 5' primer served in a second PCR lasting about 7 to 11 cycles. TCRdb re-called the 5' RACE reads through MiXCR, storing one row per CDR3 protein. The data contain 1.5 million to 2 million distinct CDR3 sequences, around half of them singletons. Input material: blood. The receptors derive from a woman aged 40 to 50 in good health.

The rearrangement links TRBV28 to TRBJ2-7, with D perhaps matching TRBD1 (6 bases). Germline values: CDR1 MDHEN, CDR2 SYDVKM. This CDR3 contains 16 residues. With 5 bases removed from V and 2 bases from J, the gap between germline ends came to 19 bases. CDR3 sequence (DNA): TGTGCCAGCAGTGCTTCCTCGACAGGCAACCCCTACGAGCAGTACTTC. Its translation is CASSASSTGNPYEQYF.

This clonotype was seen only a few times. The rearrangement links TRBV20-1 to TRBJ2-3, with D hard to call. Germline assignment: CDR1 DFQATT and CDR2 SNEGSKA (reference sequence). V lost 5 bases and J lost 2, with 14 bases in between. CDR3 length equals 14 residues. The CDR3 DNA is TGCAGTGCTGCCCGGTCCCGGGCCACAGATACGCAGTATTTT. It translates to CSAARSRATDTQYF.

The V gene is TRBV6-1, the J gene TRBJ1-5; D may be TRBD1 (5 bases). The CDR3 loop spans 15 amino acids. Germline assignment: CDR1 MNHNS and CDR2 SASEGT. V was pared by 6 bases and J by 5 bases, with 17 bases between. The CDR3 sequence: CASRRDPTVHQPQHF. The CDR3, as DNA: TGTGCCAGCAGGCGGGACCCGACAGTTCATCAGCCCCAGCATTTT.

This chain joins TRBV7-2 and TRBJ2-5; TRBD1 is a possible D gene (6 bases). Germline V gene data show CDR1 as SGHTA and CDR2 as FQGNSA. Trimming pared 1 base from V and 2 bases from J, leaving 17 bases between. CDR3 size: 17 residues. CDR3 nucleotide sequence: TGTGCCAGCAGCTTAGTGGGTTTGTGGGACAAACAAGAGACCCAGTACTTC. It encodes CASSLVGLWDKQETQYF.

This clonotype was found a few times. The rearrangement joins TRBV20-1 to TRBJ2-4, with 11 bases identical to TRBD1. The better agreement between TRBJ2-7 and the DNA end casts doubt on the J call. The CDR3 runs to 15 residues. The germline V gene encodes CDR1 DFQATT and CDR2 SNEGSKA (reference sequence). The CDR3 bases are TGCAGTGCTAGTGGGACAGGGGGGGATAGGAGCGAGCAGTACTTC. This sequence encodes CSASGTGGDRSEQYF.

This clonotype was seen a handful of times. V gene TRBV7-2 combines with J gene TRBJ2-7; weak D call: TRBD2 (5 bases). CDR1 and CDR2 (germline): SGHTA, FQGNSA. V lost 5 bases, J lost 3 bases, and 11 bases lay in between. The CDR3 contains 13 residues. CDR3 residues: CASSALGSYEQYF. CDR3 nucleotides: TGTGCCAGCAGCGCCTTGGGGAGCTACGAGCAGTACTTC.

J is TRBJ1-6 and V is TRBV12-3 or TRBV12-4; D is uncertain. The CDR3 runs to 14 residues. With 3 bases removed from V and 9 bases from J, the gap between germline ends came to 12 bases. Written as DNA, the CDR3 is TGTGCCAGCAGTTTTGGTACAGCGGGTTCACCCCTCCACTTT. It is translated as CASSFGTAGSPLHF.

The rearrangement links TRBV10-2 to TRBJ2-7; 7 bases align to TRBD1. The trim removed 3 bases at V and 6 bases at J, leaving 14 bases unmatched. Germline lookup yields CDR1 WSHSY and CDR2 SAAADI. This CDR3 is 16 amino acids long. The CDR3 DNA reads TGCGCCAGCAGTGACGGCCCAACAGGGGTTGTCGGCGAGCAGTACTTC. This codes for CASSDGPTGVVGEQYF.

The gene calls are TRBV5-1 and TRBJ2-1, with no clear D. The CDR3 runs to 13 residues. Trimming stripped 5 bases from V and 3 bases from J, with 9 bases between. The germline gives CDR1 SGHRS, CDR2 YFSETQ. This chain's CDR3 is CASRVGVYNEQFF. The CDR3 nucleotides are TGCGCCAGCAGAGTTGGCGTCTACAATGAGCAGTTCTTC.

About this clonotype itself: At one of its ends the junction is not consistent with the germline gene, which may arise from a read error. This chain joins TRBV4-2 and TRBJ2-7; 7 bases are a match to TRBD2. This CDR3 has 17 residues. Looked up from germline, CDR1 is LGHNA and CDR2 is YNFKEQ. Here the CDR3 DNA reads TGTGCCAGCAGCCAAAACCCTGCGGGGAGGGGTTTTGCCGAGCAGTGCTTC. It yields the protein CASSQNPAGRGFAEQCF.

This clonotype was observed many times. The chain recombines TRBV2 with TRBJ2-5; 12 nucleotides line up with TRBD2. Germline CDR1 SNHLY, CDR2 FYNNEI. V trimming: 5 bases; J trimming: 2 bases; junction bases outside the gene matches: 6. The length of the CDR3 is 16 residues. CDR3 amino acids: CASSSGLAGYQETQYF. The CDR3 coding sequence is TGTGCCAGCAGTTCCGGACTAGCGGGGTATCAAGAGACCCAGTACTTC.

This clonotype came up once. A much bigger clone sits one base away, suggesting this may be a read error. The gene calls are TRBV6-2 or TRBV6-3 and TRBJ2-7; D gene uncertain. The CDR3 runs 12 residues. The germline V and J ends were trimmed by 5 bases and 7 bases, with 12 bases remaining between them. Germline V gene data show CDR1 as MNHEY and CDR2 as SVGEGT. Written as DNA, the CDR3 is TGTGCCAGCAGTCCCTACTACAATGAGCAGTACTTC. This encodes CASSPYYNEQYF.

The chain recombines TRBV10-3 with TRBJ2-4; possibly TRBD2 for D (5 bases). The CDR3 runs to 15 residues. The ends were cut back, 3 bases at V and 1 base at J, with 10 bases in the middle. CDR1 is ENHRY, CDR2 SYGVKD, per germline. The CDR3 DNA is TGTGCCATCAGTGATTCGGGGATGGCCAAAAACATTCAGTACTTC. Protein product: CAISDSGMAKNIQYF.

This clonotype was observed a handful of times. The rearrangement links TRBV20-1 to TRBJ2-7, with D perhaps TRBD2 (5 bases). The V and J ends lost 3 bases and 1 base respectively, with 13 bases between them. In germline, CDR1 is DFQATT, CDR2 SNEGSKA (reference sequence). The CDR3 has 14 amino acids. DNA of the CDR3: TGCAGTGCTAGGTGGCAGGAGGTGTCCTACGAGCAGTACTTC. Residues: CSARWQEVSYEQYF.

There are many counts of this clonotype. The chain recombines TRBV6-5 with TRBJ2-7; D possibly corresponds to TRBD1 (6 bases). Trimming left V 6 bases short and J 0 bases short, with 6 bases between. The CDR3 is 12 residues long. CDR1 is MNHEY and CDR2 is SVGAGI in the germline V gene. The chain's CDR3 is CASRDSSYEQYF. The CDR3 region has the DNA TGTGCCAGCAGGGACAGCTCCTACGAGCAGTACTTC.

With regard to this clonotype: It may be a read error: a sequence one base away is much more abundant. The genes are TRBV4-3 and TRBJ2-7; D ambiguous. CDR1 LGHNA and CDR2 YSLEER come from the germline V gene. CDR3 size: 15 residues. The CDR3 here is CASSQDDVSSYERYF. DNA of the CDR3: TGCGCCAGCAGCCAAGATGACGTCAGCTCCTACGAGCGGTACTTC.

The chain has TRBV5-1 and TRBJ1-6; no firm D call. Germline V lookup: CDR1 SGHRS, CDR2 YFSETQ. V was pared by 2 bases and J by 3 bases, with 12 bases between. CDR3 length: 16 residues. This CDR3 reads CASSFYRDFYNSPLHF. The CDR3, as DNA: TGCGCCAGCAGCTTTTACAGAGACTTCTATAATTCACCCCTCCACTTT.

This rearrangement joins TRBV2 to TRBJ2-3, with 14 bases aligning to TRBD2. The CDR3 runs to 16 residues. The ends lost 10 bases at V and 0 bases at J; junction bases unmatched: 6. Germline CDR1 reads SNHLY; CDR2 reads FYNNEI. The CDR3: CAIARTSGGSTDTQYF. Here the CDR3 DNA reads TGTGCCATTGCGAGGACTAGCGGGGGGAGCACAGATACGCAGTATTTT.

With respect to this clonotype: One junction end disagrees with the germline gene, perhaps due to a read error. This chain links TRBV9 with TRBJ2-1; 8 bases are a match to TRBD2. The CDR3 sequence is 15 residues long. Germline values: CDR1 SGDLS, CDR2 YYNGEE. CDR3 nucleotides: TGTGCCAGCAGCGTCACGGGGGGGCCTTACAATGAGCAGTACTTT. Translated: CASSVTGGPYNEQYF.

This clonotype was observed a few times. The chain combines TRBV29-1 with TRBJ1-2; D unclear. The CDR3 runs 15 residues. V lost 0 bases and J 2 bases, leaving 13 bases between the germline ends. In germline, CDR1 is SQVTM, CDR2 ANQGSEA. The CDR3 loop reads CSVEEFGVGNYGYTF. The CDR3 DNA sequence: TGCAGCGTTGAAGAATTTGGTGTGGGGAACTATGGCTACACCTTC.

V gene TRBV7-3 combines with J gene TRBJ2-6; D might be TRBD1 or TRBD2, each matching 5 bases. This CDR3 is 17 amino acids long. Germline lookup yields CDR1 SGHTA and CDR2 FQGTGA. Between the trimmed V and J ends, which lost 3 bases and 0 bases, there was a span of 12 bases. DNA for the CDR3: TGTGCCAGCAGCTTTGCAGGGACCAGCTCTGGGGCCAACGTCCTGACTTTC. Its translation is CASSFAGTSSGANVLTF.

This chain's CDR3 is CASSEGTGTWRETQYF. The CDR3 DNA is TGCGCCAGCAGCGAAGGGACAGGGACTTGGAGAGAGACCCAGTACTTC. The rearrangement links TRBV5-1 to TRBJ2-7, with TRBD1 matching over 9 bases. The J call may be in error: the DNA end matches TRBJ2-5 better. The CDR3 runs 16 residues. Per germline, CDR1 SGHRS and CDR2 YFSETQ.

V is TRBV6-1 and J is TRBJ1-5; D is ambiguous. This CDR3 is built from 13 residues. Trimming shortened V by 7 bases and J by 4 bases, and 11 bases separated the two germline ends. The V gene's germline CDR1 is MNHNS and CDR2 SASEGT. CDR3 protein: CASTQSGNQPQHF. As DNA, the CDR3 is TGTGCCAGCACCCAGTCAGGTAATCAGCCCCAGCATTTT.

This clonotype was counted between two and nine times. The rearrangement links TRBV27 to TRBJ1-1; D remains unclear. With 3 bases removed from V and 0 bases from J, the gap between germline ends came to 5 bases. The CDR3 runs 13 residues. Germline V gene data show CDR1 as MNHEY and CDR2 as SMNVEV (reference sequence). Here the CDR3 reads CASSFKVNTEAFF. The DNA for the CDR3 is TGTGCCAGCAGTTTCAAGGTGAACACTGAAGCTTTCTTT.

This clonotype was observed a few times. This chain connects TRBV6-2 or TRBV6-3 to TRBJ2-1; D is unclear. Germline assignment: CDR1 MNHEY and CDR2 SVGEGT. Trimming left V 5 bases short and J 7 bases short, with 9 bases between. The CDR3 runs 12 residues. The CDR3 spells CASSTSLNEQFF. CDR3 in DNA: TGTGCCAGCAGTACCTCACTAAATGAGCAGTTCTTC.

The chain's CDR3 is CSALTGSRVDTQYF. CDR3 DNA sequence: TGCAGTGCCTTGACAGGGTCCAGGGTAGATACGCAGTATTTT. The V and J genes are TRBV20-1 and TRBJ2-3, with 7 bases aligning to TRBD1. The CDR3 extends over 14 amino acids. V lost 6 bases and J lost 5; bases outside the gene matches: 11. CDR1 and CDR2 from the germline V gene are DFQATT and SNEGSKA (reference sequence).

Turning to this clonotype: A read error may account for a junction end that differs from germline. J is TRBJ2-3 and V is TRBV7-3, with TRBD2 matching over 11 bases. The V gene's germline CDR1 is SGHTA and CDR2 FQGTGA. The CDR3 is 15 amino acids. In DNA, the CDR3 is TGTGTCAGCAGCTCGACTAGCGGGGTTGTAGATACGCAGTATTTT. Protein: CVSSSTSGVVDTQYF. The full variable domain, in which reference TRBV7-3 and TRBJ2-3 provide the parts outside the CDR3, is GAGVSQTPSNKVTEKGKYVELRCDPISGHTALYWYRQSLGQGPEFLIYFQGTGAADDSGLPNDRFFAVRPEGSVSTLKIQRTERGDSAVYLCVSSSTSGVVDTQYFGPGTRLTVL.

The chain links TRBV12-3 or TRBV12-4 to TRBJ1-2; D may be TRBD1 (5 bases). The CDR3 loop spans 15 amino acids. The V end lost 6 bases, the J end lost 3 bases, and 17 bases lay between the germline ends. As DNA, the CDR3 is TGTGCCAGCAGCCGCACGGGACTCCCCTACTATGGCTACACCTTC. Its protein product is CASSRTGLPYYGYTF.

The V gene is TRBV29-1, the J gene TRBJ1-5; the D gene is possibly TRBD1 (5 bases). With 5 bases removed from V and 7 bases from J, the gap between germline ends came to 15 bases. CDR3 length: 13 amino acids. CDR1 and CDR2 (germline): SQVTM, ANQGSEA. CDR3: CSVSWGEGQPQHF. The CDR3, as DNA: TGCAGCGTTAGTTGGGGAGAGGGGCAGCCCCAGCATTTT.

The chain carries TRBV29-1 and TRBJ2-1; D may be TRBD1 (6 bases). The CDR3 extends over 11 amino acids. Germline V gene sequence: CDR1 SQVTM, CDR2 ANQGSEA. Trimming left V 7 bases short and J 8 bases short, with 12 bases between. In DNA, the CDR3 is TGCAGCGGTGCTTCAGGGGATGAGCAGTTCTTC. Its translation: CSGASGDEQFF.

V usage is TRBV20-1 and J usage is TRBJ2-7; D gene unclear. The germline gives CDR1 DFQATT, CDR2 SNEGSKA (reference sequence). The CDR3 totals 10 residues. With 5 bases removed from V and 5 bases from J, the gap between germline ends came to 7 bases. The CDR3 loop is CSADQHEQYF. For the CDR3, the DNA is TGCAGTGCTGATCAACACGAGCAGTACTTC.

The chain links TRBV7-2 to TRBJ1-2; no firm D call. The V end lost 6 bases, the J end lost 0 bases, and 11 bases lay between the germline ends. The CDR3 sequence is 14 residues long. Germline CDR1 reads SGHTA; CDR2 reads FQGNSA. The CDR3 DNA follows: TGTGCCAGCAGGACAAGTCACCCTAACTATGGCTACACCTTC. This codes for CASRTSHPNYGYTF.